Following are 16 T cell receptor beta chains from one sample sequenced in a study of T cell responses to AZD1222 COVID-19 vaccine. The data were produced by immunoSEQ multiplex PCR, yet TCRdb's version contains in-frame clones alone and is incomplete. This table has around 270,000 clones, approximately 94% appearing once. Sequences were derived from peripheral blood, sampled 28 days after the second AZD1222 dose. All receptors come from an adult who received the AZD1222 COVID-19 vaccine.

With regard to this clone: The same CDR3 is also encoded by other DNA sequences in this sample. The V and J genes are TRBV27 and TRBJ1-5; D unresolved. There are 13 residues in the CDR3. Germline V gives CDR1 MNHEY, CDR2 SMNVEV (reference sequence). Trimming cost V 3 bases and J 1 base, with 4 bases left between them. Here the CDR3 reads CASSLTSNQPQHF. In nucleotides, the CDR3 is TGTGCCAGCAGTTTGACCAGCAATCAGCCCCAGCATTTT.

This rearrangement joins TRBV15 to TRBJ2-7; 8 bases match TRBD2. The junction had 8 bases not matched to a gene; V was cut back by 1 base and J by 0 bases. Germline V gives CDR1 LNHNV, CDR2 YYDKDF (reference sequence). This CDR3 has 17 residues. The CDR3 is CATSRGAGLAGSYEQYF. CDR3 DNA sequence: TGTGCCACCAGCAGAGGGGCGGGGCTAGCGGGCTCCTACGAGCAGTACTTC.

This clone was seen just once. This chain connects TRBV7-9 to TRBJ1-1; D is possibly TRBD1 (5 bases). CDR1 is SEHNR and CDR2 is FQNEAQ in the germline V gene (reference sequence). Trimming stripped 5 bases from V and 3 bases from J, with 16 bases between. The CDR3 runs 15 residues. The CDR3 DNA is TGTGCCAGCAGCCCTCGGACAACTTGGGACACTGAAGCTTTCTTT. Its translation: CASSPRTTWDTEAFF.

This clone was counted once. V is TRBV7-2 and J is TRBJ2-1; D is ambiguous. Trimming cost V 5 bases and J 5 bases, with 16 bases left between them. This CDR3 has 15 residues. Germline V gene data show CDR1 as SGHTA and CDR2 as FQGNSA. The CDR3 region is CASSPISLGDNEQFF. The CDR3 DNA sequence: TGTGCCAGCAGCCCAATCTCACTTGGGGACAATGAGCAGTTCTTC.

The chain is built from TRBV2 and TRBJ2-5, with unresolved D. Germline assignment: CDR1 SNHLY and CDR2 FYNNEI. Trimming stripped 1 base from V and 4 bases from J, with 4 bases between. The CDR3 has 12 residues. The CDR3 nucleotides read TGTGCCAGCAGTGAAGAGGGAGAGACCCAGTACTTC. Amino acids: CASSEEGETQYF. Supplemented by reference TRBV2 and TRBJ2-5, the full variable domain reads EPEVTQTPSHQVTQMGQEVILRCVPISNHLYFYWYRQILGQKVEFLVSFYNNEISEKSEIFDDQFSVERPDGSNFTLKIRSTKLEDSAMYFCASSEEGETQYFGPGTRLLVL.

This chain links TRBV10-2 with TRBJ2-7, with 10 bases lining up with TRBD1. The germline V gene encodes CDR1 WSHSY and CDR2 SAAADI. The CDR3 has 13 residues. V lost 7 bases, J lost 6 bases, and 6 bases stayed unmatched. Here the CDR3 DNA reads TGCGCCAGCACGGGGACAGGGGCAGGCGAGCAGTACTTC. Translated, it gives CASTGTGAGEQYF.

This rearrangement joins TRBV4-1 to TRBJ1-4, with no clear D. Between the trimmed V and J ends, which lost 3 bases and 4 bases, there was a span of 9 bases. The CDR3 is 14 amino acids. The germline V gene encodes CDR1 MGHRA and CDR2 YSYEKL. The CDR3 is CASSQTGSNEKLFF. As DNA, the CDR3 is TGCGCCAGCAGCCAGACTGGGAGTAATGAAAAACTGTTTTTT.

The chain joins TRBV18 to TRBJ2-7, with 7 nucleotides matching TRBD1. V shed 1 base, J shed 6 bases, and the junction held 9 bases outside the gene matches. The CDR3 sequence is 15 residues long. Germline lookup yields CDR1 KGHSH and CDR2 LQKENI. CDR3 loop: CASSPRGLQGREQYF. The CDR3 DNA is TGTGCCAGCTCACCACGGGGGCTACAGGGGCGCGAGCAGTACTTC.

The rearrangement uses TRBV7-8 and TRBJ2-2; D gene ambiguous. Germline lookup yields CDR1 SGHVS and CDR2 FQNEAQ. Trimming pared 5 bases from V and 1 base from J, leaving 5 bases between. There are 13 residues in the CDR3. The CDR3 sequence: CASSRQNTGELFF. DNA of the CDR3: TGTGCCAGCAGCCGACAGAACACCGGGGAGCTGTTTTTT.

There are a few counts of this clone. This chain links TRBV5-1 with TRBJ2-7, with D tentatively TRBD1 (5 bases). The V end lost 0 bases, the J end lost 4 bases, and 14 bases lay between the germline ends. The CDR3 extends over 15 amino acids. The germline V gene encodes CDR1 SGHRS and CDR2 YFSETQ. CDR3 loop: CASSLARQGRYEQYF. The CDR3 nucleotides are TGCGCCAGCAGCTTGGCGCGGCAGGGCAGGTACGAGCAGTACTTC.

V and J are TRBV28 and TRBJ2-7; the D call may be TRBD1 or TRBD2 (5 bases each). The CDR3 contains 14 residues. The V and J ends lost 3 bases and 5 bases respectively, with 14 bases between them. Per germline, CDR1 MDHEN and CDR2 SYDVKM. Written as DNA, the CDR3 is TGTGCCAGCAGTTTCTACGGGGCCATGAACGAGCAGTACTTC. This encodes CASSFYGAMNEQYF.

As DNA, the CDR3 is TGTGCCAGCAGCGTAGTGGGGACTAGCGGGGGAGAGACCCAGTACTTC. It is translated as CASSVVGTSGGETQYF. The rearrangement uses TRBV9 and TRBJ2-5; 14 bases align to TRBD2. The CDR3 covers 16 residues. Germline CDR1 reads SGDLS; CDR2 reads YYNGEE. Trimming removed 0 bases from V and 4 bases from J; junction bases left unmatched: 2. The variable domain in full, with the rest retrieved from reference TRBV9 and TRBJ2-5, is DSGVTQTPKHLITATGQRVTLRCSPRSGDLSVYWYQQSLDQGLQFLIQYYNGEERAKGNILERFSAQQFPDLHSELNLSSLELGDSALYFCASSVVGTSGGETQYFGPGTRLLVL.

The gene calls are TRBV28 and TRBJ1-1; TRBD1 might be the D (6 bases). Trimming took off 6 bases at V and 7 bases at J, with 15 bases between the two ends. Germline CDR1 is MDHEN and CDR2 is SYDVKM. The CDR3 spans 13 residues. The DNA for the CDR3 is TGTGCCAGCAGCTTTCCCGGACAGCATGAAGCTTTCTTT. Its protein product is CASSFPGQHEAFF.

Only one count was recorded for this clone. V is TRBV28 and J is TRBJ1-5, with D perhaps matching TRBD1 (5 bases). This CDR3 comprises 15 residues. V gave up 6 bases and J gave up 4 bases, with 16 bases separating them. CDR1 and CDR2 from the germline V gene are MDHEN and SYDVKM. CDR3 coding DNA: TGTGCCAGCAGGGTGTGGGGGAACGGGAATCAGCCCCAGCATTTT. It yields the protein CASRVWGNGNQPQHF.

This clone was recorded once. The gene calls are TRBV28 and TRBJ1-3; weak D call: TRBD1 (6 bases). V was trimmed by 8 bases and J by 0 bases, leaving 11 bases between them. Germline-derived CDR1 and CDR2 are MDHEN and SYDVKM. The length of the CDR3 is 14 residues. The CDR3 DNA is TGTGCCAGCGGGACATTCGACTCTGGAAACACCATATATTTT. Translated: CASGTFDSGNTIYF.

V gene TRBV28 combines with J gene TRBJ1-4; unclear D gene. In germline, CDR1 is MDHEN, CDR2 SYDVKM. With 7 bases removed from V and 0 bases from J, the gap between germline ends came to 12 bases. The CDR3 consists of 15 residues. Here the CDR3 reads CASTRGWTTNEKLFF. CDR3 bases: TGTGCCAGCACCCGAGGGTGGACAACTAATGAAAAACTGTTTTTT.